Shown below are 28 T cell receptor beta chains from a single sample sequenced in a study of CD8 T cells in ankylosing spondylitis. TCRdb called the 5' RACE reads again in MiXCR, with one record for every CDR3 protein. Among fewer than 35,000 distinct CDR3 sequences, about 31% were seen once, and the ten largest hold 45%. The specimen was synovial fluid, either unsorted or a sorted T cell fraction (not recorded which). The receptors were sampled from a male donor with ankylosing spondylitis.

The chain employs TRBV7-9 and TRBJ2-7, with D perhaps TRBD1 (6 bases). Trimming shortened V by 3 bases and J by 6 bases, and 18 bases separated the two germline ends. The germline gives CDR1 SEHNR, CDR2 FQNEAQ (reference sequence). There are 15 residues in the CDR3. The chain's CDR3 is CASSFLRQGFSEQYF. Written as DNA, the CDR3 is TGTGCCAGCAGCTTCCTGAGGCAGGGGTTCAGCGAGCAGTACTTC.

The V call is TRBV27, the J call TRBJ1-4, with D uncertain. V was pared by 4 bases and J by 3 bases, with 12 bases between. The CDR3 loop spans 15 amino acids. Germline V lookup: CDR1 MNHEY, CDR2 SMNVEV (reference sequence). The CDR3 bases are TGTGCCAGCAGTTCGACTGGGTCGGCTAATGAAAAACTGTTTTTT. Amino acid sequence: CASSSTGSANEKLFF.

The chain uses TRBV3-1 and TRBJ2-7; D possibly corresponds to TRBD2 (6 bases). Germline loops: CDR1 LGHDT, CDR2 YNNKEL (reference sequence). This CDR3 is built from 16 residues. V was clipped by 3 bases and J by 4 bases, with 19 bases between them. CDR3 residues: CASSQDVGGEGYEQYF. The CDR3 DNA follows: TGTGCCAGCAGCCAGGACGTCGGGGGAGAGGGTTACGAGCAGTACTTC.

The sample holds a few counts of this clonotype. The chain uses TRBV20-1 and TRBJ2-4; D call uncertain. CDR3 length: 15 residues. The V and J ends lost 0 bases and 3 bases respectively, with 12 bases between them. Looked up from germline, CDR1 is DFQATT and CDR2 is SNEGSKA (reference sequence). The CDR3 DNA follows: TGCAGTGCTAGAGATAGGCTTGAAGGCAAAAACATTCAGTACTTC. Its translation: CSARDRLEGKNIQYF.

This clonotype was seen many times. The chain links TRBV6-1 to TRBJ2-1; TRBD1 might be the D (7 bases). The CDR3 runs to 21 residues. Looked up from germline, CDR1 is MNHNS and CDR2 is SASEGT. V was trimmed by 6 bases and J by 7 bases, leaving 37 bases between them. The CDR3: CASRNPSGGHRGLYLVNEQFF. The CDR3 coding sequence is TGTGCCAGCAGGAATCCATCCGGGGGACATAGGGGGCTCTATCTGGTGAATGAGCAGTTCTTC.

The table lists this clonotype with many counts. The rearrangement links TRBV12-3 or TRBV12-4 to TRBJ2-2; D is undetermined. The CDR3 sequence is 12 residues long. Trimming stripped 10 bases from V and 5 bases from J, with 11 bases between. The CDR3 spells CATIVWTGELFF. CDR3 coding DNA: TGTGCCACTATAGTTTGGACCGGGGAGCTGTTTTTT.

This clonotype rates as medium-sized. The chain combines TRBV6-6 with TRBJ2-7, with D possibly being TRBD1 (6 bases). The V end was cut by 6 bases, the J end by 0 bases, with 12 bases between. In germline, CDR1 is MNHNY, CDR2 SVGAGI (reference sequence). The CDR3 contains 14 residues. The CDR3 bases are TGTGCCAGCAGCTTTACAGGGAGCTCCTACGAGCAGTACGTC. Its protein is CASSFTGSSYEQYV.

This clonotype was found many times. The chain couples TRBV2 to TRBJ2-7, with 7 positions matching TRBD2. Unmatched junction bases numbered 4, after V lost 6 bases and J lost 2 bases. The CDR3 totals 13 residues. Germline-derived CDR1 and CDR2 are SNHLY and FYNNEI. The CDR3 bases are TGTGCCAGCAGACAGCGGGATACCTACGAGCAGTACGTC. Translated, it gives CASRQRDTYEQYV.

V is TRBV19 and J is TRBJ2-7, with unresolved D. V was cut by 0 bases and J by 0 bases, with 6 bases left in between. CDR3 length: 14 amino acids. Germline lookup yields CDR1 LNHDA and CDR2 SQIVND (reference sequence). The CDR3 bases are TGTGCCAGTAGTATAGAAGGCTACTCCTACGAGCAGTACTTC. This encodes CASSIEGYSYEQYF.

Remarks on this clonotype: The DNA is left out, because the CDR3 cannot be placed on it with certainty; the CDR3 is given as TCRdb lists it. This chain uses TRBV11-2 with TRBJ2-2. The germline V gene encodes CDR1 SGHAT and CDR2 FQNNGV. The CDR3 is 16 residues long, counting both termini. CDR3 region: CASSLSHQNTGELFFF.

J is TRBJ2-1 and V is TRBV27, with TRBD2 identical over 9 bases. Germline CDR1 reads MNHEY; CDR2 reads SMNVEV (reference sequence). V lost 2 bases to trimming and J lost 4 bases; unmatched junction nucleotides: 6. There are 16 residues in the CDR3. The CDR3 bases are TGTGCCAGCAGTTTAAGGCTAGCGGGGAGTTACAATGAGCAGTTCTTC. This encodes CASSLRLAGSYNEQFF.

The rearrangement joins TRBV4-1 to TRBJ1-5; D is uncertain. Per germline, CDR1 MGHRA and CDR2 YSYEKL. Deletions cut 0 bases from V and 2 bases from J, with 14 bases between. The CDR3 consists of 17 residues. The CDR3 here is CASSQDPPGLGNQPQHF. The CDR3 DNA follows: TGCGCCAGCAGCCAAGATCCCCCGGGTTTAGGCAATCAGCCCCAGCATTTT.

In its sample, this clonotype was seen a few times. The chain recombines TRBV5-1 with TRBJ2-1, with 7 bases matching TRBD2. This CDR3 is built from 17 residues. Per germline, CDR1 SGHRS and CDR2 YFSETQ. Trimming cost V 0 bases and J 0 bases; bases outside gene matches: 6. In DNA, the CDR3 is TGCGCCAGCAGCTTGGCGGCTAGCGGCAGCTCCTACAATGAGCAGTTCTTC. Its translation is CASSLAASGSSYNEQFF.

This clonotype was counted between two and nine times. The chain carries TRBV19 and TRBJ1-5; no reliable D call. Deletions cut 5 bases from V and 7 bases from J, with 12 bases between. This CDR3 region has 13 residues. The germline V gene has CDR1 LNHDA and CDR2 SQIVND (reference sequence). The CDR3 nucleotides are TGTGCCAGTAGTCCATCCGCAAAGCAGCCCCAGCATTTT. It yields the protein CASSPSAKQPQHF.

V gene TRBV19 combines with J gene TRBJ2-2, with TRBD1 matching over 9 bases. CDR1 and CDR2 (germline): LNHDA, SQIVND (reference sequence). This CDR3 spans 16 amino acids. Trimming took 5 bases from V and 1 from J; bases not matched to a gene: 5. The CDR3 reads CASSGWTGVNTGELFF. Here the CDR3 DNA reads TGTGCCAGTAGTGGTTGGACAGGGGTGAACACCGGGGAGCTGTTTTTT.

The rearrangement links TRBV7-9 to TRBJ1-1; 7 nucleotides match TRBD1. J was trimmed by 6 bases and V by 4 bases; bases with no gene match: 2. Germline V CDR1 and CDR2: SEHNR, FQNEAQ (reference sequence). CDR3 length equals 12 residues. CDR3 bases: TGTGCCAGCAGCTCCGGGACAGCTGAAGCTTTCTTT. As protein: CASSSGTAEAFF.

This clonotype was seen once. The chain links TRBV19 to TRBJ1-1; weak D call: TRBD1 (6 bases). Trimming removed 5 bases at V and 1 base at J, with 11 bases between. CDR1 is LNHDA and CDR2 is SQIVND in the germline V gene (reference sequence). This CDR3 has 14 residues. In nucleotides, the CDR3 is TGTGCCAGTAGTTTCCGACAGGAGAACACTGAAGCTTTCTTT. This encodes CASSFRQENTEAFF.

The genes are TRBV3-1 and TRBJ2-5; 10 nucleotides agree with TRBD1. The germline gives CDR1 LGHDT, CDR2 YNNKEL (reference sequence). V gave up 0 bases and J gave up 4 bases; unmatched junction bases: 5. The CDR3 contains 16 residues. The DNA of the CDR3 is TGTGCCAGCAGCCAAGATTGGGACAGGGGTTCAGAGACCCAGTACTTC. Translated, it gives CASSQDWDRGSETQYF.

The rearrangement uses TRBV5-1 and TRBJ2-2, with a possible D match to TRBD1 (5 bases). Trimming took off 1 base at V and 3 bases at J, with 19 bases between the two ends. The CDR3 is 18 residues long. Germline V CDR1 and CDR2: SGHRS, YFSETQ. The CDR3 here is CASSLSFLGASDTGELFF. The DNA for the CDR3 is TGCGCCAGCAGCTTGTCTTTCTTAGGGGCTAGTGACACCGGGGAGCTGTTTTTT. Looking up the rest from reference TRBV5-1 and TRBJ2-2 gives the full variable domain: KAGVTQTPRYLIKTRGQQVTLSCSPISGHRSVSWYQQTPGQGLQFLFEYFSETQRNKGNFPGRFSGRQFSNSRSEMNVSTLELGDSALYLCASSLSFLGASDTGELFFGEGSRLTVL.

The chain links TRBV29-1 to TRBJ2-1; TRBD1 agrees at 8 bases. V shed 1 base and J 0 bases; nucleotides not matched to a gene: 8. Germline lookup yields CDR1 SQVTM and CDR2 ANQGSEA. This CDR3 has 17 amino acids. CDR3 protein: CSVEGQGTMSSYNEQFF. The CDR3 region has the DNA TGCAGCGTTGAAGGACAGGGGACCATGAGCTCCTACAATGAGCAGTTCTTC.

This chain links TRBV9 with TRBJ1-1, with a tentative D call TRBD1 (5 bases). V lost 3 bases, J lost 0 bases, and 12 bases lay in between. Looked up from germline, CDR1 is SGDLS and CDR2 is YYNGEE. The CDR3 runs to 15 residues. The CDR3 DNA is TGTGCCAGCAGCGAGTCGTGGGGGGTGAACACTGAAGCTTTCTTT. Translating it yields CASSESWGVNTEAFF.

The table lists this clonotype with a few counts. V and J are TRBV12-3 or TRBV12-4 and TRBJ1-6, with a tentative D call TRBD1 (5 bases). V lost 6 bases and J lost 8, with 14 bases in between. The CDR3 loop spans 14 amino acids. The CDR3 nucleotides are TGTGCCAGCAGCAGTTGGGGGGAGGATTCACCCCTCCACTTT. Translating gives CASSSWGEDSPLHF.

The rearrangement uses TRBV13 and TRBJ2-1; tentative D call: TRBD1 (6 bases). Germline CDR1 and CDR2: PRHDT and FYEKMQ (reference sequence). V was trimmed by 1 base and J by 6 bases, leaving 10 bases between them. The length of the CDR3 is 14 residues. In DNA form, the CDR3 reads TGTGCCAGCAGCTTAGAAGGGGGTGGCAATGAGCAGTTCTTC. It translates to CASSLEGGGNEQFF.

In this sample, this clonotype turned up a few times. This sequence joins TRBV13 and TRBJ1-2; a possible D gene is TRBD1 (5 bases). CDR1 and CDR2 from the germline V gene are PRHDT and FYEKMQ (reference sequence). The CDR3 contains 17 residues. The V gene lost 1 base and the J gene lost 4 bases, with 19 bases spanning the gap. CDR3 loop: CASSLDGQGQTIYGYTF. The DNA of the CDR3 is TGTGCCAGCAGCTTAGATGGGCAGGGCCAAACTATCTATGGCTACACCTTC.

The CDR3 sequence: CASSSPGANQPQHF. Written as DNA, the CDR3 is TGTGCCAGCAGCTCCCCGGGGGCCAATCAGCCCCAGCATTTT. J is TRBJ1-5 and V is TRBV7-9; possible D gene TRBD1, 6 bases. V lost 4 bases, J lost 3 bases, and 10 bases lay in between. The CDR3 loop spans 14 amino acids. CDR1 is SEHNR, CDR2 FQNEAQ, per germline (reference sequence).

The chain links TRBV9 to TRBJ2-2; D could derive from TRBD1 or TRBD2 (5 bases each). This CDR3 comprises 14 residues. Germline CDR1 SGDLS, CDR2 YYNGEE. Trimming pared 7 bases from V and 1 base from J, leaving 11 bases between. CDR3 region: CASDGDQNTGELFF. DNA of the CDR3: TGTGCCAGCGACGGGGACCAGAACACCGGGGAGCTGTTTTTT. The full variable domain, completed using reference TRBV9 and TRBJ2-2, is DSGVTQTPKHLITATGQRVTLRCSPRSGDLSVYWYQQSLDQGLQFLIQYYNGEERAKGNILERFSAQQFPDLHSELNLSSLELGDSALYFCASDGDQNTGELFFGEGSRLTVL.

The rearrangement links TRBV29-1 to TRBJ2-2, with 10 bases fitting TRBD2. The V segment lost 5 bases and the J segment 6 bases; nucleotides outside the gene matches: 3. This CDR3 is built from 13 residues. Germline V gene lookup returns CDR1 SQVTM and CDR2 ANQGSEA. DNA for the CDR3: TGCAGCGTTTCGCTAGCGGGAGCCGGGGAGCTGTTTTTT. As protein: CSVSLAGAGELFF.

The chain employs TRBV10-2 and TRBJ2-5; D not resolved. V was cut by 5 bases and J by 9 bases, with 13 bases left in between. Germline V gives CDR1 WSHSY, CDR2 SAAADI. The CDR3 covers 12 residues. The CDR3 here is CASSFTPLAQYF. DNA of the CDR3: TGCGCCAGCAGTTTTACTCCCCTGGCCCAGTACTTC.